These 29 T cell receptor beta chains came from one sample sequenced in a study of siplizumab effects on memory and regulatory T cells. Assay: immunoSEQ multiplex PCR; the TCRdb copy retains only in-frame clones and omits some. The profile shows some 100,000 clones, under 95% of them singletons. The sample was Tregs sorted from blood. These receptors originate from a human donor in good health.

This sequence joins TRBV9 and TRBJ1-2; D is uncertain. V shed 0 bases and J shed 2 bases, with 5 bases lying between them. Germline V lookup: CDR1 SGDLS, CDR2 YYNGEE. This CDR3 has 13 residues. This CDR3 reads CASSVVGNYGYTF. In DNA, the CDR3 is TGTGCCAGCAGCGTAGTGGGGAACTATGGCTACACCTTC.

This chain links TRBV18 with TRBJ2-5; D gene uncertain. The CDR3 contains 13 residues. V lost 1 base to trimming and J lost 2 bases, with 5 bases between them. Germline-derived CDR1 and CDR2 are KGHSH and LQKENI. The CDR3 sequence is CASSPRGQETQYF. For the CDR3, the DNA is TGTGCCAGCTCACCACGGGGTCAAGAGACCCAGTACTTC.

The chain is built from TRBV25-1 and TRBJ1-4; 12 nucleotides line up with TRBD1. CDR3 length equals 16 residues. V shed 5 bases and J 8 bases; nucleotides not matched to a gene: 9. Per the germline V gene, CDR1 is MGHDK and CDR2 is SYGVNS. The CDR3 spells CASSTGQGAQREKLFF. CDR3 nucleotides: TGTGCCAGCAGTACGGGACAGGGGGCGCAGAGAGAAAAACTGTTTTTT.

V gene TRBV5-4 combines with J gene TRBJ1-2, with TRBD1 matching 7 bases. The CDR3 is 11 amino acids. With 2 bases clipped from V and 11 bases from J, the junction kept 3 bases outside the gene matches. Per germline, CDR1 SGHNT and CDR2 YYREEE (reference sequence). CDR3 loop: CASSFLRGYTF. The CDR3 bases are TGTGCCAGCAGCTTTCTCAGGGGGTACACCTTC.

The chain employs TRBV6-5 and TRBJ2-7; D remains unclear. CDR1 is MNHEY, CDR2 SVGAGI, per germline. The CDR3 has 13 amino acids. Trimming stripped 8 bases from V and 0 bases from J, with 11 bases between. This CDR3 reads CASGMRFSYEQYF. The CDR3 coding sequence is TGTGCCAGCGGGATGCGGTTCTCCTACGAGCAGTACTTC.

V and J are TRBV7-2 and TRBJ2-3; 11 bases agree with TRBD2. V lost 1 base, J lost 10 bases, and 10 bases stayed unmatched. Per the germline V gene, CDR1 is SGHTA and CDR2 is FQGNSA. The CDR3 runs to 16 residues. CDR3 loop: CASSLDLAGGGQSQYF. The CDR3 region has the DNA TGTGCCAGCAGCTTAGATCTAGCGGGAGGAGGCCAATCGCAGTATTTT.

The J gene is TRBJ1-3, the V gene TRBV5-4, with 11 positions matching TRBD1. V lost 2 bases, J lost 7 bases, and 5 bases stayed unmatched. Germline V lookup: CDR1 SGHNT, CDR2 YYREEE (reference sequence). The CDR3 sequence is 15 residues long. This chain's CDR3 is CASSLGGDRGNTIYF. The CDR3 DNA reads TGTGCCAGCAGCTTAGGTGGGGACAGGGGGAACACCATATATTTT.

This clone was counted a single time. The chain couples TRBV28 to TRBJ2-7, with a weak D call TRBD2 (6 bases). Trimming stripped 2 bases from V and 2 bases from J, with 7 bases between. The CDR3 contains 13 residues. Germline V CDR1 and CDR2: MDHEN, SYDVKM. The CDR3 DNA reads TGTGCCAGCAGTTTAGGGGGGACCTACGAGCAGTACTTC. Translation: CASSLGGTYEQYF.

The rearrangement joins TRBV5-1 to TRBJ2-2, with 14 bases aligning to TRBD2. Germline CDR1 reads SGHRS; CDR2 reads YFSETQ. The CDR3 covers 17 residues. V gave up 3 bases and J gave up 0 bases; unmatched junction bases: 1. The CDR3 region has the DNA TGCGCCAGCAGCTCGGGACTAGCGGGGGCGAACACCGGGGAGCTGTTTTTT. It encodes CASSSGLAGANTGELFF.

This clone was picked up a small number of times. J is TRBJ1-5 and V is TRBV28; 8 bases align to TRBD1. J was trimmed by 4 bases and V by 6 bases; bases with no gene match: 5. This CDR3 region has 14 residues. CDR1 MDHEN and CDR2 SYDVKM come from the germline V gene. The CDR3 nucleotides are TGTGCCAGCAGACTCAGGGGGCGGAATCAGCCCCAGCATTTT. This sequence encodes CASRLRGRNQPQHF. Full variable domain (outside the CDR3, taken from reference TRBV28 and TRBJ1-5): DVKVTQSSRYLVKRTGEKVFLECVQDMDHENMFWYRQDPGLGLRLIYFSYDVKMKEKGDIPEGYSVSREKKERFSLILESASTNQTSMYLCASRLRGRNQPQHFGDGTRLSIL.

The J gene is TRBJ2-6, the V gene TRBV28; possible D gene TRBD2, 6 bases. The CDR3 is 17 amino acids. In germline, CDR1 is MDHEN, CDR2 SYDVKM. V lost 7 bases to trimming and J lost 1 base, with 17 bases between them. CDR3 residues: CASNVSGLRSGANVLTF. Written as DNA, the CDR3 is TGTGCCAGCAACGTCAGCGGGCTACGGTCTGGGGCCAACGTCCTGACTTTC.

Here the CDR3 reads CASSSGTGIYEQYF. The CDR3 nucleotides are TGCGCCAGCAGCTCCGGGACAGGGATTTACGAGCAGTACTTC. The genes are TRBV5-1 and TRBJ2-7; TRBD1 matches at 9 bases. The CDR3 length is 14 residues. Per the germline V gene, CDR1 is SGHRS and CDR2 is YFSETQ. The J segment lost 4 bases and the V segment lost 3 bases, leaving 5 bases of the junction unmatched.

Written as DNA, the CDR3 is TGTGCCAGCAACGGACAGGCTGCTGGCTACACCTTC. Its translation: CASNGQAAGYTF. The gene calls are TRBV2 and TRBJ1-2; 7 nucleotides align to TRBD1. The CDR3 consists of 12 residues. CDR1 is SNHLY, CDR2 FYNNEI, per germline. V trimming: 7 bases; J trimming: 7 bases; junction bases outside the gene matches: 6.

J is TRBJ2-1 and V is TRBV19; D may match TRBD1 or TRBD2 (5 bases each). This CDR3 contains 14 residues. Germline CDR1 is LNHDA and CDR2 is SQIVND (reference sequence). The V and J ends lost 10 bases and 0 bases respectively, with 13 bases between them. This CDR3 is CATSRESSYNEQFF. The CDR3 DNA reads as TGTGCCACCTCCAGGGAGAGCTCCTACAATGAGCAGTTCTTC.

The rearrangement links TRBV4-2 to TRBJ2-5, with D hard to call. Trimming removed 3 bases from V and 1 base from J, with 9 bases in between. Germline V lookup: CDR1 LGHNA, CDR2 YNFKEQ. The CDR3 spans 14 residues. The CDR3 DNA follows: TGTGCCAGCAGCCAGCCAGCGAGCCAAGAGACCCAGTACTTC. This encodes CASSQPASQETQYF.

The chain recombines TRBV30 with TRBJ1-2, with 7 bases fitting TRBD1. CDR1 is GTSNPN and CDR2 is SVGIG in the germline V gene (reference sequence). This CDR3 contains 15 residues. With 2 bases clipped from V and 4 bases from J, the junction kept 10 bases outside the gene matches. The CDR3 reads CAWSLTGQRSYGYTF. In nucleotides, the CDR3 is TGTGCCTGGAGTCTTACGGGACAGCGATCCTATGGCTACACCTTC.

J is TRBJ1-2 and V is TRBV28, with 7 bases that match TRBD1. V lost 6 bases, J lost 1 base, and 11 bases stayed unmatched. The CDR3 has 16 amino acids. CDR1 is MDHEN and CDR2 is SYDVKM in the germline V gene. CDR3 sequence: CASRVPGQLLNYGYTF. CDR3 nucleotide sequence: TGTGCCAGCAGGGTGCCGGGACAGCTCCTTAACTATGGCTACACCTTC.

CDR3 protein: CASNIQGDYGYTF. The CDR3 nucleotides read TGTGCCAGCAACATACAGGGAGACTATGGCTACACCTTC. The chain links TRBV2 to TRBJ1-2, with D maybe TRBD1 (6 bases). The CDR3 totals 13 residues. Between the trimmed V and J ends, which lost 7 bases and 3 bases, there was a span of 12 bases. Germline CDR1 reads SNHLY; CDR2 reads FYNNEI.

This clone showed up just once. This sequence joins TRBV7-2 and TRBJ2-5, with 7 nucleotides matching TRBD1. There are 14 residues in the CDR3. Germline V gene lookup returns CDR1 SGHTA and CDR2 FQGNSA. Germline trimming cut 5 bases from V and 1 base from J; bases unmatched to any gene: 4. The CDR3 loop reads CASSRGGVQETQYF. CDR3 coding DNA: TGTGCCAGCAGCCGAGGGGGCGTCCAAGAGACCCAGTACTTC.

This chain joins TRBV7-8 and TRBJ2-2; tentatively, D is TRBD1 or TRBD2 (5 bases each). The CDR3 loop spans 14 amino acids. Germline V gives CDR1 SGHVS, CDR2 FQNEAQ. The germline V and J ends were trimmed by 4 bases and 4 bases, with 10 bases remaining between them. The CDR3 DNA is TGTGCCAGCAGCTGGGGGTTAGGCACCGGGGAGCTGTTTTTT. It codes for CASSWGLGTGELFF.

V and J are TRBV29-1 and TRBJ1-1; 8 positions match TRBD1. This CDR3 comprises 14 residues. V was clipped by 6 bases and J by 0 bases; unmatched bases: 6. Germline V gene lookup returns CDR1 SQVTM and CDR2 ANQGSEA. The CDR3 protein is CSVHRQGMNTEAFF. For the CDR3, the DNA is TGCAGCGTACACAGACAGGGGATGAACACTGAAGCTTTCTTT.

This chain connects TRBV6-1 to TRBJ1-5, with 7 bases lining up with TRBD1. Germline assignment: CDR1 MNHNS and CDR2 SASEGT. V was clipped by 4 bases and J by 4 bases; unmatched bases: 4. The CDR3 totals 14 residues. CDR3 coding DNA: TGTGCCAGCAGTGGGGGGACAGTTAATCAGCCCCAGCATTTT. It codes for CASSGGTVNQPQHF.

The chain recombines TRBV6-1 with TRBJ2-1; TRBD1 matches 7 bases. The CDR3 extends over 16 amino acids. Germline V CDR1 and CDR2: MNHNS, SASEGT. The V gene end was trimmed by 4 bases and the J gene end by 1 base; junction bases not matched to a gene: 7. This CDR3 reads CASSGQGGLSYNEQFF. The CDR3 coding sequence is TGTGCCAGCAGTGGACAGGGTGGTTTATCCTACAATGAGCAGTTCTTC.

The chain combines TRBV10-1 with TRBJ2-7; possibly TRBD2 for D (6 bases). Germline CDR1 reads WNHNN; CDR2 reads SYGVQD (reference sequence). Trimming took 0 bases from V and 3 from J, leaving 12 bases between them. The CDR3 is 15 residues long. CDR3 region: CASSESGTGGYEQYF. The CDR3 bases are TGCGCCAGCAGTGAGTCAGGGACTGGAGGCTACGAGCAGTACTTC.

DNA of the CDR3: TGTGCCAGCAGCATTTCTGGCAGGGTAGGCTATGGCTACACCTTC. Translating it yields CASSISGRVGYGYTF. J is TRBJ1-2 and V is TRBV7-9; D might be TRBD1 (5 bases). The germline CDR1 and CDR2 sequences are SEHNR and FQNEAQ (reference sequence). The CDR3 has 15 residues. V gave up 5 bases and J gave up 4 bases, with 17 bases separating them.

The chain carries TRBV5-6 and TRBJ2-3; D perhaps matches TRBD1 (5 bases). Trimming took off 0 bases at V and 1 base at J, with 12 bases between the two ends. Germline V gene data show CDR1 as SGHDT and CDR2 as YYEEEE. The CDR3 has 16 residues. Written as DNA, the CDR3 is TGTGCCAGCAGCTTGGGGGCTCTAGGGGGCACAGATACGCAGTATTTT. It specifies CASSLGALGGTDTQYF.

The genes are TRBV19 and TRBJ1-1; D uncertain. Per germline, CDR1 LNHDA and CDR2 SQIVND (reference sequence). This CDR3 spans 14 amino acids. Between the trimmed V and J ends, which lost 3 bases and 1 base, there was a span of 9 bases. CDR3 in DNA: TGTGCCAGTAGTATTTCGGGGTGGAACACTGAAGCTTTCTTT. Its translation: CASSISGWNTEAFF.

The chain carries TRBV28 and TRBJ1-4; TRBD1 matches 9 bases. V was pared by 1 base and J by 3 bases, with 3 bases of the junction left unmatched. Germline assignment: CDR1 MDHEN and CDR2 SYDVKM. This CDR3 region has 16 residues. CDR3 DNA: TGTGCCAGCAGTTTATCCGGGACAGGGTCTAATGAAAAACTGTTTTTT. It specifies CASSLSGTGSNEKLFF.

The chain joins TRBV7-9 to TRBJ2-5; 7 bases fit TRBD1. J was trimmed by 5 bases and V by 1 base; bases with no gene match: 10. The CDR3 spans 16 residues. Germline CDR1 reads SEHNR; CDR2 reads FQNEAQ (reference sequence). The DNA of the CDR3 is TGTGCCAGCAGCTTAGTTCGGACGGGACAGTGGGAGACCCAGTACTTC. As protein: CASSLVRTGQWETQYF.